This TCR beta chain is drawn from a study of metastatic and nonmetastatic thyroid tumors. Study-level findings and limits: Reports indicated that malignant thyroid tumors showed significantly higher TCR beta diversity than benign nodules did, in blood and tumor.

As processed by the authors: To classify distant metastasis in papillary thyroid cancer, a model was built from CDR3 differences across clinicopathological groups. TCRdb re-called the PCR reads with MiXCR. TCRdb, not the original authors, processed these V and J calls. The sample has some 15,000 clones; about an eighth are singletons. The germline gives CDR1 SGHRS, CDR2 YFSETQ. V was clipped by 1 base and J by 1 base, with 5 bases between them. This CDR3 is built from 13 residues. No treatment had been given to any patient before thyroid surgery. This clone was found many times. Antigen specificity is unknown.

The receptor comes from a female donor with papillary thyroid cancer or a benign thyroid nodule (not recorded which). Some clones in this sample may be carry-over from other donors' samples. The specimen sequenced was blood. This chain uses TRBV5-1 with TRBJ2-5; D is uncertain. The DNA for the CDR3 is TGCGCCAGCAGCTTGACCGCCCAAGAGACCCAGTACTTC. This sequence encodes CASSLTAQETQYF.